This TCR beta chain was sequenced for a study of blood T cell repertoires in COVID-19. Note on this clone: One junction end disagrees with the germline gene, perhaps due to a read error.

In the original processing: It was from reference gene primer amplification that nucleated cell counts were estimated. Here immunoSEQ multiplex PCR was the method, and the copy in TCRdb shows in-frame clones only, minus some. The DNA was the basis for D and trimming; V, J and clone size are from that table. The sample holds fewer than 400,000 clones, around 84% seen once. The receptor's source is a human donor in a cohort sampled during active COVID-19. Sequenced input: peripheral blood.

The CDR3 spells CARSLGGGAFLYEQYF. The CDR3 nucleotides read TGTGCCCGCAGCTTGGGTGGGGGGGCCTTCTTATACGAGCAGTACTTC. This rearrangement joins TRBV5-6 to TRBJ2-7; a possible D gene is TRBD2 (7 bases). Germline assignment: CDR1 SGHDT and CDR2 YYEEEE. This CDR3 spans 16 amino acids. The entire variable domain, with the rest obtained from reference TRBV5-6 and TRBJ2-7, is as follows: DAGVTQSPTHLIKTRGQQVTLRCSPKSGHDTVSWYQQALGQGPQFIFQYYEEEERQRGNFPDRFSGHQFPNYSSELNVNALLLGDSALYLCARSLGGGAFLYEQYFGPGTRLTVT.